This TCR beta chain is drawn from a study of cytomegalovirus exposure and HLA in healthy donors. General study findings and limits: Testing in vitro showed a few CMV-associated chains specific for CMV antigens. Subsequent analysis of the 120 or so validation repertoires found a tendency for first-cohort TCR clusters to co-occur.

Produced via immunoSEQ multiplex PCR; TCRdb's table is partial and in-frame only. The sample lists more than 95,000 clones, about 88% seen once, with 4.4% in the top ten. The germline CDR1 and CDR2 sequences are SEHNR and FQNEAQ (reference sequence). V lost 5 bases, J lost 0 bases, and 10 bases lay in between. This CDR3 has 15 amino acids. Separation from the roughly 690-subject first cohort characterized the roughly 130-subject validation cohort, to which the donors belonged. On this clone itself: Its antigen is not identified.

The chain has TRBV7-9 and TRBJ1-4; D is perhaps TRBD1 (5 bases). Sequencing was done on a sample of PBMCs. The clonotype originates from a man between 18 and 35 years old in good health and CMV-seropositive. This chain's CDR3 is CASSTGQPTNEKLFF. DNA of the CDR3: TGTGCCAGCAGCACCGGACAACCAACTAATGAAAAACTGTTTTTT.